The 15 T cell receptor beta chains below were found in one sample sequenced in a study of blood T cell repertoires in COVID-19. The method was immunoSEQ multiplex PCR; TCRdb's version includes in-frame clones alone and lacks a portion of them. The sample consists of tens of thousands of clones, around 82% of them appearing once. The specimen sequenced was peripheral blood. The receptors were sampled from a human donor in a cohort sampled during active COVID-19.

The gene calls are TRBV27 and TRBJ2-2; 8 nucleotides agree with TRBD1. J was trimmed by 2 bases and V by 3 bases; bases with no gene match: 5. The length of the CDR3 is 16 residues. Germline CDR1 reads MNHEY; CDR2 reads SMNVEV (reference sequence). The CDR3 DNA is TGTGCCAGCAGTTTTGGGACAGGTATCAACACCGGGGAGCTGTTTTTT. This gives the protein CASSFGTGINTGELFF.

The chain carries TRBV28 and TRBJ2-5; possible D gene TRBD2, 6 bases. This CDR3 contains 15 residues. V lost 9 bases, J lost 5 bases, and 22 bases lay in between. Germline loops: CDR1 MDHEN, CDR2 SYDVKM. CDR3 in amino acids: CASSTRDLDTETQYF. The DNA of the CDR3 is TGTGCCAGTAGTACCCGGGACTTGGATACCGAGACCCAGTACTTC. The full variable domain, rest sourced from reference TRBV28 and TRBJ2-5, is DVKVTQSSRYLVKRTGEKVFLECVQDMDHENMFWYRQDPGLGLRLIYFSYDVKMKEKGDIPEGYSVSREKKERFSLILESASTNQTSMYLCASSTRDLDTETQYFGPGTRLLVL.

The table lists this clone with a few counts. The J gene is TRBJ1-1, the V gene TRBV5-1; a weak D match, TRBD1 (5 bases). The CDR3 sequence is 13 residues long. With 0 bases removed from V and 4 bases from J, the gap between germline ends came to 7 bases. Germline-derived CDR1 and CDR2 are SGHRS and YFSETQ. The CDR3 region is CASSLAGFTEAFF. Here the CDR3 DNA reads TGCGCCAGCAGCTTGGCAGGGTTCACTGAAGCTTTCTTT. Filled out from reference TRBV5-1 and TRBJ1-1, the complete variable domain reads KAGVTQTPRYLIKTRGQQVTLSCSPISGHRSVSWYQQTPGQGLQFLFEYFSETQRNKGNFPGRFSGRQFSNSRSEMNVSTLELGDSALYLCASSLAGFTEAFFGQGTRLTVV.

The chain combines TRBV25-1 with TRBJ1-6; D is perhaps TRBD1 (5 bases). CDR3 length equals 15 residues. CDR1 MGHDK and CDR2 SYGVNS come from the germline V gene. Trimming pared 2 bases from V and 10 bases from J, leaving 15 bases between. In DNA, the CDR3 is TGTGCCAGCAGTGAACGTGGGACTATCATCTCACCCCTCCACTTT. This translates into CASSERGTIISPLHF.

CDR3 in DNA: TGTGCCAGCAGCTTTGGAAACAGGGGGCGAGAGACCCAGTACTTC. Its translation is CASSFGNRGRETQYF. The V call is TRBV5-8, the J call TRBJ2-5; 9 positions match TRBD1. The CDR3 is made up of 15 amino acids. Germline CDR1 is SGHTS and CDR2 is YDEGEE. Losses at the gene ends were 2 bases for V and 4 bases for J; bases not matched to a gene: 6.

The chain combines TRBV5-1 with TRBJ2-1, with 9 nucleotides matching TRBD1. V was pared by 4 bases and J by 1 base, with 3 bases of the junction left unmatched. The CDR3 covers 15 residues. Germline V CDR1 and CDR2: SGHRS, YFSETQ. DNA for the CDR3: TGCGCCAGCAGCCCGGGACAGGGTTCCTACAATGAGCAGTTCTTC. Residues: CASSPGQGSYNEQFF.

V is TRBV28 and J is TRBJ2-5, with 8 positions matching TRBD2. The CDR3 spans 18 residues. CDR1 is MDHEN, CDR2 SYDVKM, per germline. Losses at the gene ends were 7 bases for V and 2 bases for J; bases not matched to a gene: 18. The CDR3 nucleotides read TGTGCCAGCACCGCCCCTGAGGGAGCGGGGGAGCGGCAAGAGACCCAGTACTTC. Its protein product is CASTAPEGAGERQETQYF.

The CDR3 reads CASSRGDWYTEAFF. In DNA form, the CDR3 reads TGTGCCAGCTCACGCGGGGATTGGTACACTGAAGCTTTCTTT. The chain carries TRBV18 and TRBJ1-1; D call uncertain. This CDR3 spans 14 amino acids. Trimming stripped 4 bases from V and 3 bases from J, with 12 bases between. Per germline, CDR1 KGHSH and CDR2 LQKENI. The full variable domain, completed using reference TRBV18 and TRBJ1-1, is NAGVMQNPRHLVRRRGQEARLRCSPMKGHSHVYWYRQLPEEGLKFMVYLQKENIIDESGMPKERFSAEFPKEGPSILRIQQVVRGDSAAYFCASSRGDWYTEAFFGQGTRLTVV.

The V gene is TRBV29-1, the J gene TRBJ2-1, with D perhaps matching TRBD2 (5 bases). V gave up 4 bases and J gave up 0 bases, with 7 bases separating them. Germline V gene sequence: CDR1 SQVTM, CDR2 ANQGSEA. This CDR3 is built from 13 residues. The CDR3 sequence is CSVGESSYNEQFF. In DNA, the CDR3 is TGCAGCGTTGGGGAGAGCTCCTACAATGAGCAGTTCTTC.

The J gene is TRBJ1-5, the V gene TRBV5-6; possibly TRBD1 for D (5 bases). Between the trimmed V and J ends, which lost 5 bases and 0 bases, there was a span of 9 bases. The length of the CDR3 is 14 residues. Looked up from germline, CDR1 is SGHDT and CDR2 is YYEEEE. This CDR3 reads CASSSGLSNQPQHF. CDR3 bases: TGTGCCAGCAGTTCGGGACTTAGCAATCAGCCCCAGCATTTT. Full variable domain (missing parts from reference TRBV5-6 and TRBJ1-5): DAGVTQSPTHLIKTRGQQVTLRCSPKSGHDTVSWYQQALGQGPQFIFQYYEEEERQRGNFPDRFSGHQFPNYSSELNVNALLLGDSALYLCASSSGLSNQPQHFGDGTRLSIL.

The V and J genes are TRBV28 and TRBJ2-5; weak D call: TRBD2 (7 bases). Trimming pared 8 bases from V and 1 base from J, leaving 11 bases between. Germline V lookup: CDR1 MDHEN, CDR2 SYDVKM. CDR3 size: 13 residues. The CDR3 protein is CASSRGPQETQYF. For the CDR3, the DNA is TGTGCCAGCTCGCGGGGGCCCCAAGAGACCCAGTACTTC. The whole variable domain, remainder taken from reference TRBV28 and TRBJ2-5, is DVKVTQSSRYLVKRTGEKVFLECVQDMDHENMFWYRQDPGLGLRLIYFSYDVKMKEKGDIPEGYSVSREKKERFSLILESASTNQTSMYLCASSRGPQETQYFGPGTRLLVL.

The CDR3 loop reads CASSIWRGAPQPQHF. The CDR3 nucleotides are TGTGCCAGTAGTATTTGGAGGGGCGCCCCTCAGCCCCAGCATTTT. The chain links TRBV19 to TRBJ1-5, with D possibly matching TRBD1 (5 bases). V lost 3 bases and J 6 bases, leaving 15 bases between the germline ends. Looked up from germline, CDR1 is LNHDA and CDR2 is SQIVND (reference sequence). The CDR3 extends over 15 amino acids.

The sample holds a few counts of this clone. The gene calls are TRBV28 and TRBJ2-7; weak D call: TRBD1 (5 bases). This CDR3 region has 15 residues. V shed 5 bases and J shed 0 bases, with 14 bases lying between them. The V gene's germline CDR1 is MDHEN and CDR2 SYDVKM. For the CDR3, the DNA is TGTGCCAGCAGTGCGAAAGGGGTATCCTCCTACGAGCAGTACTTC. It codes for CASSAKGVSSYEQYF.

The rearrangement links TRBV2 to TRBJ2-3, with 9 bases aligning to TRBD2. After removal of 6 bases from V and 2 bases from J, the junction contained 15 bases not matched to a gene. CDR3 length: 18 amino acids. CDR1 is SNHLY, CDR2 FYNNEI, per germline. Written as DNA, the CDR3 is TGTGCCAGCAGCCCGCAGAGGGTAGCGGGGGCCCTCACAGATACGCAGTATTTT. Translated, it gives CASSPQRVAGALTDTQYF. Supplemented by reference TRBV2 and TRBJ2-3, the full variable domain reads EPEVTQTPSHQVTQMGQEVILRCVPISNHLYFYWYRQILGQKVEFLVSFYNNEISEKSEIFDDQFSVERPDGSNFTLKIRSTKLEDSAMYFCASSPQRVAGALTDTQYFGPGTRLTVL.

The rearrangement joins TRBV7-2 to TRBJ2-5; D possibly corresponds to TRBD2 (5 bases). The V and J ends lost 2 bases and 2 bases respectively, with 9 bases between them. Per germline, CDR1 SGHTA and CDR2 FQGNSA. The CDR3 is made up of 14 amino acids. CDR3: CASSLSGRQETQYF. The CDR3 region has the DNA TGTGCCAGCAGCTTAAGCGGAAGGCAAGAGACCCAGTACTTC. The full variable domain, with the rest looked up from reference TRBV7-2 and TRBJ2-5, is GAGVSQSPSNKVTEKGKDVELRCDPISGHTALYWYRQSLGQGLEFLIYFQGNSAPDKSGLPSDRFSAERTGGSVSTLTIQRTQQEDSAVYLCASSLSGRQETQYFGPGTRLLVL.